This T cell receptor beta chain was recovered during a study of regulatory T cells. Study-level findings and limits: Patient repertoires had restricted TRB V-J pairs and skewed V and J usage, most in Tregs. Patient CD8+ T cells trended nonsignificantly toward lower Shannon entropy than control CD8+ cells.

Amplification used 52 TRBV primers and 13 TRBJ primers. This table comes from immunoSEQ multiplex PCR, and its TCRdb copy is limited to in-frame clones, with some not included. The table records 20,000 to 25,000 clones, more than 85% of them present only once. For this clone: Its antigen is not identified.

CDR1 is MDHEN, CDR2 SYDVKM, per germline. V lost 3 bases and J 2 bases, leaving 13 bases between the germline ends. The CDR3 is 15 residues long. The sequence derives from a child under 10 years old with CD3G deficiency. The chain recombines TRBV28 with TRBJ2-5; D is possibly TRBD1 or TRBD2 (6 bases each). The sample was CD8+ T cells sorted from blood. The CDR3 region is CASSFSGAQQETQYF. The CDR3 coding sequence is TGTGCCAGCAGTTTTTCGGGGGCGCAACAAGAGACCCAGTACTTC.